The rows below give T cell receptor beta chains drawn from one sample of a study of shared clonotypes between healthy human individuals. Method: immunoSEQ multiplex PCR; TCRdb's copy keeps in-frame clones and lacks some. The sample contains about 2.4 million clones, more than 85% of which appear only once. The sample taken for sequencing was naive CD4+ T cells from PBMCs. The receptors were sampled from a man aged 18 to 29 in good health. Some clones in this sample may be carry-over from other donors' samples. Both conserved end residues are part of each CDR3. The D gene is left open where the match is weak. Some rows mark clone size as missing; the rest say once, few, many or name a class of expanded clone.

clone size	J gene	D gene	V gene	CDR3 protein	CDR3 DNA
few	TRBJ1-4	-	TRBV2	CASTLGSDNEKLFF	TGTGCCAGCACCCTTGGCAGCGACAATGAAAAACTGTTTTTT
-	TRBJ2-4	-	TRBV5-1	CASSLSGEWRDIQYF	TGCGCCAGCAGCTTGAGTGGCGAGTGGAGGGACATTCAGTACTTC
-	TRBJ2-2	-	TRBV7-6	CASRLTSYTGELFF	TGTGCCAGCAGGCTAACAAGTTACACCGGGGAGCTGTTTTTT
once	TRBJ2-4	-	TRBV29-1	CSVELRDIQYF	TGCAGCGTTGAGCTACGGGACATTCAGTACTTC
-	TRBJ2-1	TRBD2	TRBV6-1	CASRAGTSGLKEQFF	TGTGCCAGCAGAGCCGGGACTAGCGGGCTCAAAGAGCAGTTCTTC
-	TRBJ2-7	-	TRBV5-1	CASSLSRELYEQYF	TGCGCCAGCAGCCTTTCTAGGGAGCTCTACGAGCAGTACTTC
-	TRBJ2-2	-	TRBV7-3	CASSLQPTPGAGELFF	TGTGCCAGCAGCTTACAACCGACACCGGGGGCCGGGGAGCTGTTTTTT
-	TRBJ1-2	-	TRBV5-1	CASSPTEIPNYGYTF	TGCGCCAGCAGCCCCACGGAGATACCTAACTATGGCTACACCTTC
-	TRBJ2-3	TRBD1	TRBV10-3	CAILGQSTDTQYF	TGTGCCATCTTGGGACAGTCCACAGATACGCAGTATTTT
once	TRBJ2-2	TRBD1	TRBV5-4	CASSLVNRGQGGELFF	TGTGCCAGCAGCCTAGTTAACAGGGGGCAAGGCGGGGAGCTGTTTTTT
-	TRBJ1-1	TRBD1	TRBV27	CASSHRTGGTEAFF	TGTGCCAGCAGTCACAGGACAGGGGGCACTGAAGCTTTCTTT
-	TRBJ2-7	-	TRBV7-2	CASSLRQGRLIYEQYF	TGTGCCAGCAGCTTACGGCAGGGGAGATTGATCTACGAGCAGTACTTC
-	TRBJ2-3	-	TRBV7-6	CASSLEATDTQYF	TGTGCCAGCAGCTTAGAGGCTACAGATACGCAGTATTTT
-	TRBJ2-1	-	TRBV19	CASRSRPSYNEQFF	TGTGCCAGTAGGAGCCGTCCCTCCTACAATGAGCAGTTCTTC
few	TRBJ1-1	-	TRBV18	CASSPSAVNTEAFF	TGTGCCAGCTCACCATCAGCAGTAAACACTGAAGCTTTCTTT
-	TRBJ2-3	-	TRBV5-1	CASSDSTDTQYF	TGCGCCAGCAGCGATAGTACAGATACGCAGTATTTT
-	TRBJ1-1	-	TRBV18	CASSPPRQVMTEAFF	TGTGCCAGCTCACCACCGAGACAGGTGATGACTGAAGCTTTCTTT
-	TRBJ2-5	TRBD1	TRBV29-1	CSVVGPGGETQYF	TGCAGCGTTGTGGGGCCAGGGGGAGAGACCCAGTACTTC
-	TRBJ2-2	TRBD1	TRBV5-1	CASSSNGQGAPGELFF	TGCGCCAGCAGCTCAAATGGACAGGGGGCCCCCGGGGAGCTGTTTTTT
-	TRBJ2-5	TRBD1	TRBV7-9	CASSLFQGAETQYF	TGTGCCAGCAGCTTATTCCAGGGGGCAGAGACCCAGTACTTC
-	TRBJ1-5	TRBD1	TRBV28	CASSPRQGATRQPQHF	TGTGCCAGCAGTCCAAGACAGGGGGCAACTAGGCAGCCCCAGCATTTT
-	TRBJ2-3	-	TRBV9	CASSFRDFSTDTQYF	TGTGCCAGCAGCTTCAGGGACTTTAGCACAGATACGCAGTATTTT